A selection of T cell receptor beta chains follows, all from one sample in a study of CD4 T cells in relation to SARS-CoV-2 and coronaviruses. TCRdb keeps only in-frame clones here, not all; method: immunoSEQ multiplex PCR. The sample lists around 20,000 clones; about 80% were seen once. These receptors' antigens are unknown. Sequencing was done on a sample of CD4+ T cells from PBMCs, cultured in vitro. The receptor set was obtained from a human donor in good health. CDR3s include the opening cysteine and the closing phenylalanine or tryptophan. The D gene is left open where the match is weak. The listing skips clone size in some rows; elsewhere it reads once, few, many or a size class.

CDR3 protein: CASSQGQGDYEQYF
CDR3 DNA: TGCGCCAGCAGCCAAGGACAGGGTGACTACGAGCAGTACTTC
clone size: -
D gene: TRBD1
J gene: TRBJ2-7
V gene: TRBV4-1

CDR3 protein: CASSPDRGRGETQYF
CDR3 DNA: TGTGCCAGTAGTCCCGACAGGGGGCGCGGAGAGACCCAGTACTTC
clone size: medium-sized
D gene: TRBD1
J gene: TRBJ2-5
V gene: TRBV19

CDR3 protein: CASSFSPLQGLGGMNTEAFF
CDR3 DNA: TGTGCCAGCAGCTTTAGCCCCCTACAGGGATTGGGGGGCATGAACACTGAAGCTTTCTTT
clone size: once
D gene: -
J gene: TRBJ1-1
V gene: TRBV7-6

CDR3 protein: CASSRGQNNEQFF
CDR3 DNA: TGTGCCAGCTCACGCGGTCAGAACAATGAGCAGTTCTTC
clone size: -
D gene: -
J gene: TRBJ2-1
V gene: TRBV18

CDR3 protein: CASSLRVLSGRTNTEAFF
CDR3 DNA: TGTGCCAGCAGCTTAAGGGTTCTATCGGGGAGAACGAACACTGAAGCTTTCTTT
clone size: -
D gene: -
J gene: TRBJ1-1
V gene: TRBV11-2

CDR3 protein: CASSYRVGQATDLVNEQFF
CDR3 DNA: TGTGCCAGCAGTTACAGGGTAGGACAGGCGACTGATCTCGTCAATGAGCAGTTCTTC
clone size: once
D gene: TRBD1
J gene: TRBJ2-1
V gene: TRBV6-2/TRBV6-3

CDR3 protein: CASSSGVEQYF
CDR3 DNA: TGTGCCAGTAGTTCCGGGGTCGAGCAGTACTTC
clone size: -
D gene: -
J gene: TRBJ2-7
V gene: TRBV19

CDR3 protein: CASGLALAGASYNEQFF
CDR3 DNA: TGTGCTAGTGGTTTGGCCTTGGCGGGAGCGTCCTACAATGAGCAGTTCTTC
clone size: -
D gene: TRBD2
J gene: TRBJ2-1
V gene: TRBV12-5

CDR3 protein: CASSFDRREPQHF
CDR3 DNA: TGTGCCAGCAGCTTCGATCGTAGGGAGCCCCAGCATTTT
clone size: -
D gene: -
J gene: TRBJ1-5
V gene: TRBV5-6

CDR3 protein: CASRQGTYSNQPQHF
CDR3 DNA: TGTGCCTCTAGGCAGGGAACCTATAGCAATCAGCCCCAGCATTTT
clone size: few
D gene: -
J gene: TRBJ1-5
V gene: TRBV30

CDR3 protein: CASSETIYSSGNTIYF
CDR3 DNA: TGTGCCAGCAGCGAAACGATTTATAGCTCTGGAAACACCATATATTTT
clone size: -
D gene: -
J gene: TRBJ1-3
V gene: TRBV9

CDR3 protein: CATSRGGDARFRETQYF
CDR3 DNA: TGTGCCACCAGCAGAGGGGGGGACGCGAGGTTTCGTGAGACCCAGTACTTC
clone size: -
D gene: -
J gene: TRBJ2-5
V gene: TRBV15

CDR3 protein: CASRQGWRESIWNEQFF
CDR3 DNA: TGTGCCAGCAGACAAGGGTGGCGGGAGTCAATTTGGAATGAGCAGTTCTTC
clone size: -
D gene: TRBD2
J gene: TRBJ2-1
V gene: TRBV27

CDR3 protein: CASRRQNQETQYF
CDR3 DNA: TGTGCCAGCAGACGACAGAACCAAGAGACCCAGTACTTC
clone size: few
D gene: -
J gene: TRBJ2-5
V gene: TRBV5-6

CDR3 protein: CASSWGQGRSTEAFF
CDR3 DNA: TGTGCCAGCAGCTGGGGACAGGGAAGGAGCACTGAAGCTTTCTTT
clone size: -
D gene: TRBD1
J gene: TRBJ1-1
V gene: TRBV5-5

CDR3 protein: CASSENYEQYF
CDR3 DNA: TGTGCCAGCAGTGAGAATTACGAGCAGTACTTC
clone size: -
D gene: -
J gene: TRBJ2-7
V gene: TRBV6-1

CDR3 protein: CASSTIAEDSYNEQFF
CDR3 DNA: TGTGCCAGCAGCACTATTGCGGAGGACTCCTACAATGAGCAGTTCTTC
clone size: -
D gene: -
J gene: TRBJ2-1
V gene: TRBV21-1

CDR3 protein: CASKLGEGYGYTF
CDR3 DNA: TGTGCCAGCAAATTGGGAGAAGGGTATGGCTACACCTTC
clone size: -
D gene: -
J gene: TRBJ1-2
V gene: TRBV10-3

CDR3 protein: CASSELAGGRNEQFF
CDR3 DNA: TGTGCCAGCAGTGAACTGGCGGGAGGGCGCAATGAGCAGTTCTTC
clone size: -
D gene: TRBD2
J gene: TRBJ2-1
V gene: TRBV25-1

CDR3 protein: CASSLTGGMVYNEQFF
CDR3 DNA: TGTGCCAGCAGCTTGACAGGAGGGATGGTCTACAATGAGCAGTTCTTC
clone size: -
D gene: -
J gene: TRBJ2-1
V gene: TRBV7-3

CDR3 protein: CASSQAREASHEQYF
CDR3 DNA: TGCGCCAGCAGCCAAGCACGGGAGGCGTCCCACGAGCAGTACTTC
clone size: -
D gene: TRBD2
J gene: TRBJ2-7
V gene: TRBV4-1

CDR3 protein: CASSAGTHNEQFF
CDR3 DNA: TGTGCCAGCAGCGCCGGGACTCACAATGAGCAGTTCTTC
clone size: -
D gene: -
J gene: TRBJ2-1
V gene: TRBV6-4

CDR3 protein: CAISQDRISSYEQYF
CDR3 DNA: TGTGCCATCAGTCAGGACAGAATAAGCTCCTACGAGCAGTACTTC
clone size: -
D gene: -
J gene: TRBJ2-7
V gene: TRBV10-3

CDR3 protein: CASSLTHYTGELFF
CDR3 DNA: TGTGCCAGCAGCTTAACCCATTACACCGGGGAGCTGTTTTTT
clone size: -
D gene: -
J gene: TRBJ2-2
V gene: TRBV7-3

CDR3 protein: CASSLEGATEAFF
CDR3 DNA: TGTGCCAGCAGCTTAGAGGGGGCCACTGAAGCTTTCTTT
clone size: -
D gene: TRBD1
J gene: TRBJ1-1
V gene: TRBV7-2

CDR3 protein: CASSQDSQFDQPQHF
CDR3 DNA: TGTGCCAGCAGCCAGGACAGCCAATTTGATCAGCCCCAGCATTTT
clone size: few
D gene: -
J gene: TRBJ1-5
V gene: TRBV4-2

CDR3 protein: CASSPGTGDTGELFF
CDR3 DNA: TGTGCCAGCAGTCCTGGGACAGGGGACACCGGGGAGCTGTTTTTT
clone size: -
D gene: TRBD1
J gene: TRBJ2-2
V gene: TRBV6-5

CDR3 protein: CAIGPGTENYGYTF
CDR3 DNA: TGTGCCATCGGGCCCGGGACAGAAAACTATGGCTACACCTTC
clone size: -
D gene: TRBD1
J gene: TRBJ1-2
V gene: TRBV10-3

CDR3 protein: CASSKNTGLGETQYF
CDR3 DNA: TGCGCCAGCAGCAAAAACACAGGGTTGGGGGAGACCCAGTACTTC
clone size: once
D gene: -
J gene: TRBJ2-5
V gene: TRBV5-1

CDR3 protein: CASSFGQHDQPQHF
CDR3 DNA: TGTGCCAGCAGCTTCGGACAGCACGATCAGCCCCAGCATTTT
clone size: -
D gene: -
J gene: TRBJ1-5
V gene: TRBV5-6

CDR3 protein: CASSPQLDLGPGGQPQHF
CDR3 DNA: TGTGCCAGCTCACCACAATTGGACTTGGGGCCCGGGGGCCAGCCCCAGCATTTT
clone size: -
D gene: -
J gene: TRBJ1-5
V gene: TRBV18

CDR3 protein: CASSLAPGFNYGYTF
CDR3 DNA: TGTGCCAGCAGCTTAGCACCCGGGTTTAACTATGGCTACACCTTC
clone size: -
D gene: -
J gene: TRBJ1-2
V gene: TRBV7-8

CDR3 protein: CATLDFSGANVLTF
CDR3 DNA: TGTGCCACCTTAGACTTCTCTGGGGCCAACGTCCTGACTTTC
clone size: -
D gene: -
J gene: TRBJ2-6
V gene: TRBV10-3

CDR3 protein: CASTVIGRERYGYTF
CDR3 DNA: TGTGCCAGTACCGTAATAGGTCGTGAGCGCTATGGCTACACCTTC
clone size: -
D gene: -
J gene: TRBJ1-2
V gene: TRBV19

CDR3 protein: CASSPNALATEAFF
CDR3 DNA: TGTGCCAGCTCACCAAACGCCCTCGCCACTGAAGCTTTCTTT
clone size: -
D gene: -
J gene: TRBJ1-1
V gene: TRBV18

CDR3 protein: CSVSSGRGTGELFF
CDR3 DNA: TGCAGCGTCTCGAGCGGGAGAGGCACCGGGGAGCTGTTTTTT
clone size: -
D gene: TRBD2
J gene: TRBJ2-2
V gene: TRBV29-1

CDR3 protein: CATSTGHTGANVLTF
CDR3 DNA: TGTGCCACCAGCACCGGACATACTGGGGCCAACGTCCTGACTTTC
clone size: -
D gene: -
J gene: TRBJ2-6
V gene: TRBV15